This T cell receptor (beta chain) comes out of a study of blood T cell repertoires in COVID-19. The wider study: Acute and convalescent COVID-19 samples came from the United States, Italy and Spain. Nucleic acid was either cDNA or gDNA, and it came from T cells, B-cell-depleted T cells, or PBMCs.

Per the original methods: Reference gene primer amplification gave nucleated cell count estimates. Profiling relied on immunoSEQ multiplex PCR, and the TCRdb table lists in-frame clones only, not all of them. The DNA gave D and trimming, while V, J and clone size come from that table. The sample has about 330,000 clones; roughly 85% are singletons. V shed 5 bases and J 0 bases; nucleotides not matched to a gene: 6. The CDR3 has 15 residues. CDR1 is LNHDA, CDR2 SQIVND, per germline (reference sequence). What was sequenced was peripheral blood. J is TRBJ1-1 and V is TRBV19; 7 bases are shared with TRBD1. The sequence came from a human donor in a cohort sampled during active COVID-19. The CDR3 DNA reads TGTGCCAGTAGTCAAAGGACAGGCATGAACACTGAAGCTTTCTTT. Protein sequence: CASSQRTGMNTEAFF.